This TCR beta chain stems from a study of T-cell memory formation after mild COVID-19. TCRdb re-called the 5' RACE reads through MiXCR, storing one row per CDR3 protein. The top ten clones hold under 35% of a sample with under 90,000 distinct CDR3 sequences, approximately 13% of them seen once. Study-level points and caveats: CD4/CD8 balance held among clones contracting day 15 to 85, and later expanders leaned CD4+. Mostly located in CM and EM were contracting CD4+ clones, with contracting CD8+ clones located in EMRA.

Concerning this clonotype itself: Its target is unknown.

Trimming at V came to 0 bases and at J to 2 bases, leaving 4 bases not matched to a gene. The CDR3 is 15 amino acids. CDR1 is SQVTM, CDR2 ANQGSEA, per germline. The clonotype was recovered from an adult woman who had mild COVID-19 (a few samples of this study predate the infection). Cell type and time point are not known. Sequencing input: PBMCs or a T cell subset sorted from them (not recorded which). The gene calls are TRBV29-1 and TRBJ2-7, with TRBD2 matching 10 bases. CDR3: CSVEDGTSETYEQYF. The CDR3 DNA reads TGCAGCGTTGAAGATGGGACTAGCGAGACCTACGAGCAGTACTTC.